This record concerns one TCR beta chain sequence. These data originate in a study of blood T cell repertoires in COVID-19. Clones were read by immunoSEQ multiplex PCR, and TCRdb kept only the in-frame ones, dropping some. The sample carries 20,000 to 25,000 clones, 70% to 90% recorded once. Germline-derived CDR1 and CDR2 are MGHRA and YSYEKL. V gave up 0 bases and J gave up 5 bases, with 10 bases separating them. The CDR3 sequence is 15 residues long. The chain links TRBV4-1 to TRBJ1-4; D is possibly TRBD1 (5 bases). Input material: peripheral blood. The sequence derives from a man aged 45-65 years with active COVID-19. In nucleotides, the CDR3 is TGCGCCAGCAGCCAAGATCACAGGTTGAATGAAAAACTGTTTTTT. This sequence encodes CASSQDHRLNEKLFF.